A selection of T cell receptor beta chains follows, all from one sample in a study of blood T cell repertoires in COVID-19. Only in-frame clones appear in the TCRdb table, and some are missing; sequencing was by immunoSEQ multiplex PCR. The profile shows roughly 150,000 clones, 70% to 90% of them singletons. The sample consisted of peripheral blood. Source of these receptors: an elderly woman with COVID-19, enrolled during active disease. Both conserved end residues are part of each CDR3. D genes are given only for firm matches. The size field is filled for only some rows; it gives once, few, many or a size class.

length	size	V	D	J	CDR3	DNA
15	NA	TRBV5-4	TRBD2	TRBJ2-1	CASSVKLAGGTEQFF	TGTGCCAGCAGCGTTAAACTAGCGGGAGGAACTGAGCAGTTCTTC
15	NA	TRBV10-3	TRBD2	TRBJ2-1	CAISGPGLAKDEQFF	TGTGCCATCAGTGGTCCAGGACTAGCGAAGGATGAGCAGTTCTTC
15	NA	TRBV28	NA	TRBJ2-7	CASSLLHQGLYEQYF	TGTGCCAGCAGCCTCCTACACCAGGGGCTCTACGAGCAGTACTTC
18	NA	TRBV27	NA	TRBJ2-2	CASSLYAGPSFGTGELFF	TGTGCCAGCAGTTTATACGCAGGCCCGAGTTTTGGCACCGGGGAGCTGTTTTTT
11	NA	TRBV23-1	NA	TRBJ1-5	CASSLSQPQHF	TGCGCCAGCAGTCTCAGTCAGCCCCAGCATTTT
17	NA	TRBV18	TRBD1	TRBJ1-6	CASSRDRATSYNSPLHF	TGTGCCAGCTCACGGGACAGGGCTACGTCCTATAATTCACCCCTCCACTTT
15	NA	TRBV11-2	TRBD2	TRBJ2-1	CASRPTSGVGNEQFF	TGTGCCAGCAGACCCACTAGCGGGGTCGGCAATGAGCAGTTCTTC
12	NA	TRBV25-1	NA	TRBJ2-3	CASGRETDTQYF	TGTGCCAGCGGACGGGAGACAGATACGCAGTATTTT
13	few	TRBV7-3	NA	TRBJ1-6	CASSLWTNAPLHF	TGTGCCAGCAGCCTTTGGACAAACGCACCCCTCCACTTT
12	NA	TRBV10-2	NA	TRBJ1-2	CASSEPAIRGTF	TGCGCCAGCAGTGAACCCGCCATTAGAGGCACCTTC
14	NA	TRBV6-5	NA	TRBJ1-1	CASSSWTLNTEAFF	TGTGCCAGCAGCTCCTGGACTTTGAACACTGAAGCTTTCTTT
12	NA	TRBV29-1	TRBD1	TRBJ2-5	CSSTGGHETQYF	TGCAGCTCTACAGGGGGCCACGAGACCCAGTACTTC
15	NA	TRBV3-1/TRBV3-2	TRBD2	TRBJ2-7	CASSQTGAGRGEQYF	TGTGCCAGCAGCCAAACGGGGGCCGGGAGGGGCGAGCAGTACTTC
16	NA	TRBV24-1	TRBD1	TRBJ2-3	CATSDFTGGSTDTQYF	TGTGCCACCAGTGATTTTACAGGGGGAAGCACAGATACGCAGTATTTT
14	NA	TRBV7-2	TRBD1	TRBJ1-1	CASGQGIRITEAFF	TGTGCCAGCGGACAGGGAATTCGCATTACTGAAGCTTTCTTT
15	NA	TRBV5-1	TRBD1	TRBJ2-1	CASSFRDRGYNEQFF	TGCGCCAGCAGCTTTAGGGACAGGGGGTACAATGAGCAGTTCTTC
15	NA	TRBV9	NA	TRBJ1-3	CASSLGALSGNTIYF	TGTGCCAGCAGCCTTGGGGCCCTCTCTGGAAACACCATATATTTT
16	NA	TRBV29-1	TRBD1	TRBJ1-2	CSVFHRGLNKDYGYTF	TGCAGCGTTTTTCACAGGGGACTCAACAAAGACTATGGCTACACCTTC
15	NA	TRBV9	TRBD1	TRBJ2-7	CASSPNIQGASEQYF	TGTGCCAGCAGCCCAAATATACAGGGGGCGAGTGAGCAGTACTTC
11	NA	TRBV12-3/TRBV12-4	NA	TRBJ2-7	CASSFRDEQYF	TGTGCCAGCAGTTTCAGGGACGAGCAGTACTTC
15	NA	TRBV18	NA	TRBJ1-2	CASSPLPGDNRGYTF	TGTGCCAGCTCACCCTTACCCGGGGACAATCGAGGCTACACCTTC
13	NA	TRBV5-1	NA	TRBJ2-5	CASSLTGGETQYF	TGCGCCAGCAGCTTGACGGGTGGGGAGACCCAGTACTTC
15	NA	TRBV2	TRBD1	TRBJ1-6	CASSTNRGRNSPLHF	TGTGCCAGCAGTACAAACAGGGGGCGGAATTCACCCCTCCACTTT
14	NA	TRBV3-1/TRBV3-2	NA	TRBJ1-1	CASSQSDSNTEAFF	TGTGCCAGCAGCCAATCGGACAGTAACACTGAAGCTTTCTTT
15	NA	TRBV27	NA	TRBJ1-2	CASSLSARPNYGYTF	TGTGCCAGCAGTTTATCGGCCAGGCCCAACTATGGCTACACCTTC
14	NA	TRBV7-2	NA	TRBJ1-6	CASSLSYRESPLHF	TGTGCCAGCAGCTTATCGTACAGGGAATCACCCCTCCACTTT
15	NA	TRBV5-1	NA	TRBJ2-7	CASRGPGTEYYEQYF	TGCGCCAGCAGGGGCCCCGGGACTGAATACTACGAGCAGTACTTC
13	NA	TRBV7-9	TRBD1	TRBJ1-1	CASSGQGGTEAFF	TGTGCCAGCAGCGGACAGGGGGGTACTGAAGCTTTCTTT
17	NA	TRBV4-1	TRBD1	TRBJ1-2	CASSQDRTGTGDYGYTF	TGCGCCAGCAGCCAAGATCGGACAGGGACGGGGGACTATGGCTACACCTTC
12	NA	TRBV7-2	NA	TRBJ1-2	CASSLVTVDYTF	TGTGCCAGCAGCTTGGTGACAGTAGACTACACCTTC
17	NA	TRBV18	NA	TRBJ1-2	CASSPMNLDSVNYGYTF	TGTGCCAGCTCACCAATGAATCTGGACAGCGTCAACTATGGCTACACCTTC
17	NA	TRBV5-4	NA	TRBJ2-2	CASSFGGHPSNTGELFF	TGTGCCAGCAGCTTTGGTGGGCACCCTTCGAACACCGGGGAGCTGTTTTTT
15	NA	TRBV7-6	TRBD2	TRBJ2-7	CASSLAREGHGEQYF	TGTGCCAGCAGCTTAGCGCGGGAGGGCCACGGGGAGCAGTACTTC
16	NA	TRBV29-1	TRBD2	TRBJ2-3	CSVAGLAGPDVNTQYF	TGCAGCGTTGCGGGACTAGCGGGACCAGATGTGAATACGCAGTATTTT
16	NA	TRBV19	TRBD1	TRBJ2-6	CASSSTGGSGANVLTF	TGTGCCAGTAGTTCTACAGGGGGCTCTGGGGCCAACGTCCTGACTTTC
17	NA	TRBV2	TRBD1	TRBJ2-3	CASSTQGASSGTDTQYF	TGTGCCAGCAGTACACAGGGGGCATCTTCTGGCACAGATACGCAGTATTTT
16	once	TRBV27	NA	TRBJ2-1	CASRRTPGADYNEQFF	TGTGCCAGCAGGCGAACCCCTGGGGCGGACTACAATGAGCAGTTCTTC
17	NA	TRBV7-2	NA	TRBJ2-1	CASSLWFAPGSYNEQFF	TGTGCCAGCAGCTTATGGTTCGCCCCGGGGTCCTACAATGAGCAGTTCTTC
15	NA	TRBV7-2	NA	TRBJ2-7	CASSFSTESSYEQYF	TGTGCCAGCAGCTTCTCGACAGAGTCTTCCTACGAGCAGTACTTC
10	NA	TRBV5-5	NA	TRBJ2-1	CASSFGEQFF	TGTGCCAGCAGCTTCGGTGAGCAGTTCTTC
13	NA	TRBV7-9	TRBD1	TRBJ1-5	CASSVQGYQPQHF	TGTGCCAGCAGCGTACAGGGGTATCAGCCCCAGCATTTT
16	NA	TRBV15	NA	TRBJ1-2	CATSRETLPLGDGYTF	TGTGCCACCAGCAGAGAGACCCTTCCTCTAGGGGATGGCTACACCTTC
15	NA	TRBV5-6	TRBD1	TRBJ1-2	CASSLTPTGDYGYTF	TGTGCCAGCAGCTTGACTCCTACAGGGGACTATGGCTACACCTTC
14	NA	TRBV24-1	TRBD2	TRBJ2-1	CATSSSGTHNEQFF	TGTGCCACCAGTTCGAGCGGGACCCACAATGAGCAGTTCTTC
14	NA	TRBV18	NA	TRBJ2-3	CASSPPGGTDTQYF	TGTGCCAGCTCACCACCTGGAGGCACAGATACGCAGTATTTT
14	NA	TRBV30	NA	TRBJ2-7	CAWSGIRTAYEQYF	TGTGCCTGGAGTGGGATCAGAACAGCCTACGAGCAGTACTTC
15	NA	TRBV12-1	NA	TRBJ2-3	CASSPRQGRTDTQYF	TGTGCCAGCAGTCCCCGACAGGGCCGCACAGATACGCAGTATTTT
14	NA	TRBV27	TRBD2	TRBJ2-5	CASSFAGGKETQYF	TGTGCCAGCAGTTTCGCGGGAGGGAAAGAGACCCAGTACTTC
18	NA	TRBV2	TRBD1	TRBJ1-2	CASRGDSPLPYGPGGYTF	TGTGCCAGCAGGGGGGACAGCCCGCTCCCCTATGGTCCCGGCGGCTACACCTTC
14	NA	TRBV27	NA	TRBJ2-5	CASRWFAGQETQYF	TGTGCCAGCAGGTGGTTCGCGGGTCAAGAGACCCAGTACTTC
17	NA	TRBV5-4	TRBD1	TRBJ1-4	CASSIRTGATTNEKLFF	TGTGCCAGCAGCATTCGGACAGGGGCTACAACTAATGAAAAACTGTTTTTT
16	once	TRBV3-1/TRBV3-2	TRBD2	TRBJ2-3	CASSPGLAGITDTQYF	TGTGCCAGCAGCCCGGGACTAGCGGGGATCACAGATACGCAGTATTTT
15	NA	TRBV19	NA	TRBJ1-2	CASNWVSGRFYGYTF	TGTGCCAGTAATTGGGTCTCCGGGAGGTTCTATGGCTACACCTTC